The 5 T cell receptor beta chains reported below all come from one sample, sequenced in a study of tumor-infiltrating lymphocytes in primary liver carcinoma. TCR beta cDNA was made from approximately 500 ng total RNA with a constant-region primer. ARM-PCR was slightly modified, and three nested multiplex PCR rounds with it gave rise to the TCR beta libraries. A C-beta reverse primer was combined with TRBV1-TRBV30 forward primers in the first two PCR rounds, and each round had approximately 10 cycles. One entry per CDR3 protein, called by TCRdb with MiXCR from the multiplex PCR reads. Here the sample spans under 200,000 distinct CDR3 sequences, approximately 64% being singletons. The blood RNA (from unsorted whole blood) was obtained, and germline DNA was also extracted. The sample consisted of peripheral blood. Source of these receptors: a woman aged 55-69 years with primary liver carcinoma and hepatitis B virus infection.

About this clonotype: This sequence may be a read error, since a much larger clone differs from it by one base. This sequence joins TRBV14 and TRBJ1-6; 9 nucleotides match TRBD1. Germline V lookup: CDR1 SGHDN, CDR2 FVKESK. V gave up 4 bases and J gave up 8 bases; unmatched junction bases: 15. The CDR3 is 18 amino acids. Here the CDR3 reads CASSPRWGQGIWDSPLHF. The CDR3 DNA reads as TGTGCCAGCAGCCCAAGGTGGGGACAGGGCATCTGGGATTCACCCCTCCACTTT. The variable domain in full, completed from reference TRBV14 and TRBJ1-6, reads EAGVTQFPSHSVIEKGQTVTLRCDPISGHDNLYWYRRVMGKEIKFLLHFVKESKQDESGMPNNRFLAERTGGTYSTLKVQPAELEDSGVYFCASSPRWGQGIWDSPLHFGNGTRLTVT.

About this clonotype itself: A single base separates this from a much larger clone, so it may be a read error. V usage is TRBV6-5 and J usage is TRBJ2-1, with TRBD2 as a possible D gene (6 bases). The length of the CDR3 is 14 residues. Looked up from germline, CDR1 is MNHEY and CDR2 is SVGAGI. CDR3 region: CASSPWDFYNEQSF. In nucleotides, the CDR3 is TGTGCCAGCAGCCCCTGGGACTTTTACAATGAGCAGTCCTTC.

This clonotype occurred a few times. The chain has TRBV12-3 or TRBV12-4 and TRBJ2-6, with D perhaps TRBD1 or TRBD2 (5 bases each). There are 12 residues in the CDR3. Trimming shortened V by 8 bases and J by 4 bases, and 6 bases separated the two germline ends. CDR3 coding DNA: TGTGCCAGCCGGGGCGGGGCCAACGTCCTGACTTTC. It specifies CASRGGANVLTF.

In this sample, this clonotype turned up a few times. V and J are TRBV5-8 and TRBJ2-7; 8 nucleotides line up with TRBD2. Germline V CDR1 and CDR2: SGHTS, YDEGEE. The CDR3 extends over 14 amino acids. V lost 2 bases, J lost 5 bases, and 6 bases stayed unmatched. CDR3 in amino acids: CASSFGTRRNEQYF. CDR3 DNA sequence: TGTGCCAGCAGCTTCGGGACTAGACGCAACGAGCAGTACTTC.

As concerns this clonotype: One end of the junction does not line up with germline, which may come from a read error. V and J are TRBV29-1 and TRBJ2-3, with D perhaps matching TRBD1 or TRBD2 (5 bases each). CDR3 length: 14 amino acids. Germline V gene sequence: CDR1 SQVTM, CDR2 ANQGSEA. Here the CDR3 DNA reads TGCAGCGTTGAGAGGGACCTAATGTTGGATATGCAGTATTTT. The encoded protein is CSVERDLMLDMQYF.